This TCR beta chain was identified during a study of blood T cells in healthy people across ages. Study-wide points: The diversity estimates, figures obtained from one million T cells, were considered underestimates.

The V end was cut by 0 bases, the J end by 3 bases, with 8 bases between. CDR3 size: 15 residues. Germline-derived CDR1 and CDR2 are MNHEY and SVGAGI. Sample-barcoded 5' priming and a J-beta primer mix drove a second PCR of about 6 to 11 cycles. Every sample gave at least 2.5 million paired-end reads containing CDR3. Each CDR3 protein is one row after TCRdb ran MiXCR on the 5' RACE reads. The data show roughly 1,800,000 distinct CDR3 sequences, 40% to 55% seen once. With regard to this clonotype: Antigen unknown.

Sample donors were healthy Caucasian individuals that came from Russia, aged roughly 6 to 100. Isolated PBMCs totaled at least 6 million in each sample. V is TRBV6-5 and J is TRBJ2-2; D perhaps matches TRBD2 (5 bases). Source material: blood. The receptor comes from a woman aged 40 to 50 in good health. This CDR3 is CASSYSTRDTGELFF. CDR3 nucleotide sequence: TGTGCCAGCAGTTACTCGACGAGGGACACCGGGGAGCTGTTTTTT.